The 28 T cell receptor beta chains below come from one sample, sequenced in a study of blood T cell repertoires in COVID-19. Libraries were prepared by immunoSEQ multiplex PCR; TCRdb keeps only in-frame clonotypes and omits some of them. Of about 270,000 clones listed, around 90% are singletons. The sample consisted of PBMCs or T cells enriched from blood (not recorded which). Every receptor here comes from a woman in her thirties who had recovered from COVID-19.

J is TRBJ1-2 and V is TRBV27; D not resolved. Germline V gene lookup returns CDR1 MNHEY and CDR2 SMNVEV (reference sequence). CDR3 length: 13 amino acids. V lost 6 bases and J lost 3, with 11 bases in between. CDR3 coding DNA: TGTGCCAGCAGCCCCCGGGTAGACTATGGCTACACCTTC. Translation: CASSPRVDYGYTF.

The rearrangement links TRBV5-1 to TRBJ2-5; 10 nucleotides agree with TRBD1. Germline CDR1 SGHRS, CDR2 YFSETQ. This CDR3 comprises 17 residues. The J segment lost 0 bases and the V segment lost 5 bases, leaving 10 bases of the junction unmatched. CDR3 DNA sequence: TGCGCCAGCAGTCTTGGACAGGGGGGATCGTACCAAGAGACCCAGTACTTC. It encodes CASSLGQGGSYQETQYF.

This clone appeared a few times. This chain connects TRBV6-2 or TRBV6-3 to TRBJ1-1; D remains unclear. There are 15 residues in the CDR3. Germline V lookup: CDR1 MNHEY, CDR2 SVGEGT. With 3 bases removed from V and 1 base from J, the gap between germline ends came to 12 bases. The CDR3 nucleotides read TGTGCCAGCAGTTATACGATGGAGGGGAACACTGAAGCTTTCTTT. Encoded protein: CASSYTMEGNTEAFF.

The genes are TRBV19 and TRBJ2-7; 12 nucleotides match TRBD2. The germline CDR1 and CDR2 sequences are LNHDA and SQIVND (reference sequence). The CDR3 contains 15 residues. V lost 5 bases, J lost 5 bases, and 7 bases stayed unmatched. CDR3 sequence (DNA): TGTGCCAGTAGTCCGGAACTAGCGGGAGGAAACGAGCAGTACTTC. This sequence encodes CASSPELAGGNEQYF.

J is TRBJ1-5 and V is TRBV7-8, with 7 bases aligning to TRBD1. The CDR3 has 15 residues. The V segment lost 4 bases and the J segment 2 bases; nucleotides outside the gene matches: 5. Germline values: CDR1 SGHVS, CDR2 FQNEAQ. The CDR3 region is CASSSTTGGNQPQHF. The CDR3 coding sequence is TGTGCCAGCAGCTCTACAACAGGGGGCAATCAGCCCCAGCATTTT.

V gene TRBV13 combines with J gene TRBJ2-7; 8 nucleotides agree with TRBD1. CDR1 is PRHDT and CDR2 is FYEKMQ in the germline V gene (reference sequence). The V gene end was trimmed by 0 bases and the J gene end by 0 bases; junction bases not matched to a gene: 10. The CDR3 has 18 residues. The DNA of the CDR3 is TGTGCCAGCAGCTTAGGCCGGGGTGGGACAGGCGGCTCCTACGAGCAGTACTTC. Its translation: CASSLGRGGTGGSYEQYF.

The chain has TRBV6-5 and TRBJ2-2; TRBD2 agrees at 10 bases. Germline CDR1 and CDR2: MNHEY and SVGAGI. This CDR3 is built from 14 residues. J lost 5 bases, V lost 7 bases, and 4 bases had no gene match. CDR3 sequence (DNA): TGTGCCAGCATGCGGACTAGCGGAACCGGGGAGCTGTTTTTT. Translation gives CASMRTSGTGELFF.

DNA for the CDR3: TGTGCCAGCAGACTAGGACTAGCGGGGGGACAAGAGACCCAGTACTTC. It codes for CASRLGLAGGQETQYF. The chain couples TRBV28 to TRBJ2-5; 14 bases map to TRBD2. The germline V gene encodes CDR1 MDHEN and CDR2 SYDVKM. There are 16 residues in the CDR3. Germline trimming cut 6 bases from V and 2 bases from J; bases unmatched to any gene: 5.

J is TRBJ2-3 and V is TRBV10-1; D is perhaps TRBD1 (5 bases). The V end was cut by 0 bases, the J end by 5 bases, with 12 bases between. CDR3 size: 15 residues. CDR1 and CDR2 from the germline V gene are WNHNN and SYGVQD (reference sequence). CDR3 loop: CASSESITGQDTQYF. The CDR3 DNA is TGCGCCAGCAGTGAGTCTATCACAGGCCAAGATACGCAGTATTTT.

This clone was seen only a few times. This chain uses TRBV5-5 with TRBJ1-5; tentative D call: TRBD1 (6 bases). The CDR3 sequence is 13 residues long. Trimming took 3 bases from V and 8 from J, leaving 12 bases between them. The V gene's germline CDR1 is SGHKS and CDR2 YYEKEE (reference sequence). The CDR3 reads CASSSTQGKPQHF. CDR3 DNA sequence: TGTGCCAGCAGCTCCACACAGGGAAAGCCCCAGCATTTT.

V is TRBV9 and J is TRBJ2-6; no clear D gene. V lost 4 bases to trimming and J lost 0 bases, with 8 bases between them. This CDR3 has 15 amino acids. Germline CDR1 is SGDLS and CDR2 is YYNGEE. The CDR3 sequence is CASSSFGSGANVLTF. CDR3 sequence (DNA): TGTGCCAGCAGCTCCTTCGGCTCTGGGGCCAACGTCCTGACTTTC.

The chain links TRBV6-2 or TRBV6-3 to TRBJ1-3; D perhaps matches TRBD1 (6 bases). V lost 5 bases to trimming and J lost 0 bases, with 11 bases between them. The CDR3 totals 15 residues. CDR1 is MNHEY and CDR2 is SVGEGT in the germline V gene. The CDR3 bases are TGTGCCAGCAGTCACGGACAGATCTCTGGAAACACCATATATTTT. This codes for CASSHGQISGNTIYF.

This clone was recorded once. The chain recombines TRBV5-1 with TRBJ1-2; a possible D gene is TRBD1 (6 bases). Germline CDR1 is SGHRS and CDR2 is YFSETQ. V was pared by 0 bases and J by 2 bases, with 11 bases between. CDR3 length equals 15 residues. CDR3 DNA sequence: TGCGCCAGCAGCTTGGCTGTAGACAGGAACTATGGCTACACCTTC. It encodes CASSLAVDRNYGYTF.

The chain is built from TRBV3-1 (or the pseudogene TRBV3-2) and TRBJ2-2, with D maybe TRBD2 (5 bases). CDR1 and CDR2 (germline): LGHDT, YNNKEL (reference sequence). The CDR3 sequence is 17 residues long. V was shortened by 4 bases and J by 6 bases, with 21 bases between the two germline ends. The CDR3 loop is CASSPPFREPIPGELFF. CDR3 sequence (DNA): TGTGCCAGCAGCCCCCCCTTTCGGGAACCCATTCCCGGGGAGCTGTTTTTT.

V usage is TRBV7-8 and J usage is TRBJ1-5; unclear D gene. Trimming stripped 1 base from V and 7 bases from J, with 8 bases between. The CDR3 consists of 13 residues. The germline V gene has CDR1 SGHVS and CDR2 FQNEAQ. The CDR3 DNA is TGTGCCAGCAGCTTAGGGGCCGAACAGCCCCAGCATTTT. Translation: CASSLGAEQPQHF.

The V gene is TRBV19, the J gene TRBJ2-5, with TRBD2 matching over 8 bases. Germline V gene sequence: CDR1 LNHDA, CDR2 SQIVND (reference sequence). With 3 bases clipped from V and 1 base from J, the junction kept 1 base outside the gene matches. The CDR3 has 14 amino acids. The CDR3 reads CASSILAGQETQYF. The CDR3 DNA is TGTGCCAGTAGTATCCTAGCGGGCCAAGAGACCCAGTACTTC.

This clone was recorded once. In DNA form, the CDR3 reads TGTGCCAGCAGCACCAACCCGACTAGCGGAAGCACAGATACGCAGTATTTT. This codes for CASSTNPTSGSTDTQYF. This chain joins TRBV7-9 and TRBJ2-3; 9 nucleotides line up with TRBD2. Losses at the gene ends were 5 bases for V and 0 bases for J; bases not matched to a gene: 9. The CDR3 has 17 amino acids. In germline, CDR1 is SEHNR, CDR2 FQNEAQ (reference sequence).

The chain links TRBV6-1 to TRBJ1-5; the match to TRBD1 covers 9 bases. There are 18 residues in the CDR3. Looked up from germline, CDR1 is MNHNS and CDR2 is SASEGT. J was trimmed by 0 bases and V by 3 bases; bases with no gene match: 9. The CDR3 sequence: CASSELGQGRHSNQPQHF. The CDR3 nucleotides are TGTGCCAGCAGTGAGCTGGGACAGGGTCGTCATAGCAATCAGCCCCAGCATTTT.

CDR3 sequence: CASSFTTGTSIYEQFF. The CDR3 DNA reads TGTGCCAGCAGCTTTACTACCGGGACTAGCATCTATGAGCAGTTCTTC. The chain employs TRBV13 and TRBJ2-1, with TRBD2 matching over 9 bases. Trimming took 3 bases from V and 8 from J; bases not matched to a gene: 11. Germline values: CDR1 PRHDT, CDR2 FYEKMQ (reference sequence). CDR3 size: 16 residues.

The chain carries TRBV27 and TRBJ1-2; the D gene is possibly TRBD1 (6 bases). This CDR3 contains 12 residues. Germline V gene lookup returns CDR1 MNHEY and CDR2 SMNVEV (reference sequence). Trimming left V 6 bases short and J 8 bases short, with 13 bases between. The CDR3 reads CASRTGLIGYTF. DNA for the CDR3: TGTGCCAGCAGAACAGGGTTGATCGGCTACACCTTC.

V gene TRBV9 combines with J gene TRBJ2-2, with TRBD2 matching over 7 bases. CDR3 length: 15 amino acids. J was trimmed by 1 base and V by 6 bases; bases with no gene match: 6. The germline CDR1 and CDR2 sequences are SGDLS and YYNGEE. The CDR3 nucleotides are TGTGCCAGCACGGTTGGCGGGGGGAACACCGGGGAGCTGTTTTTT. Translating gives CASTVGGGNTGELFF.

The V call is TRBV4-1, the J call TRBJ2-3; 8 bases are a match to TRBD2. Germline values: CDR1 MGHRA, CDR2 YSYEKL. The CDR3 runs 18 residues. Trimming took 3 bases from V and 0 from J; bases not matched to a gene: 11. CDR3 coding DNA: TGCGCCAGCAGCCATCGAGCGGGGGCGGGGTCTAGCACAGATACGCAGTATTTT. Encoded protein: CASSHRAGAGSSTDTQYF.

As concerns this clone: At the DNA level, this CDR3 is encoded by other sequences in the same sample as well. The J gene is TRBJ1-5, the V gene TRBV28, with D possibly matching TRBD1 (6 bases). The ends were cut back, 1 base at V and 4 bases at J, with 11 bases in the middle. Germline CDR1 is MDHEN and CDR2 is SYDVKM. The CDR3 has 15 amino acids. DNA for the CDR3: TGTGCCAGCAGTTTATTGAGGGGGGGAAATCAGCCCCAGCATTTT. This gives the protein CASSLLRGGNQPQHF. The full variable domain, with the rest looked up from reference TRBV28 and TRBJ1-5, is DVKVTQSSRYLVKRTGEKVFLECVQDMDHENMFWYRQDPGLGLRLIYFSYDVKMKEKGDIPEGYSVSREKKERFSLILESASTNQTSMYLCASSLLRGGNQPQHFGDGTRLSIL.

This clone showed up just a few times. J is TRBJ2-7 and V is TRBV7-2, with 8 bases that match TRBD2. The germline gives CDR1 SGHTA, CDR2 FQGNSA. The CDR3 has 15 residues. V shed 5 bases and J 0 bases; nucleotides not matched to a gene: 6. CDR3 region: CASSVSGVSSYEQYF. The CDR3 region has the DNA TGTGCCAGCAGCGTTAGCGGGGTTAGCTCCTACGAGCAGTACTTC.

The chain links TRBV4-3 to TRBJ1-3, with unresolved D. V was trimmed by 1 base and J by 2 bases, leaving 12 bases between them. CDR1 and CDR2 (germline): LGHNA, YSLEER. This CDR3 spans 16 amino acids. The CDR3 protein is CASSQAWGVTGNTIYF. In DNA form, the CDR3 reads TGCGCCAGCAGCCAAGCTTGGGGAGTGACTGGAAACACCATATATTTT.

This clone was seen just once. This chain uses TRBV30 with TRBJ2-3; 8 bases are a match to TRBD2. Germline V gene lookup returns CDR1 GTSNPN and CDR2 SVGIG (reference sequence). J was trimmed by 0 bases and V by 0 bases; bases with no gene match: 8. The CDR3 is made up of 17 amino acids. CDR3 sequence reads: CAWSVQRLAGSTDTQYF. The DNA for the CDR3 is TGTGCCTGGAGTGTACAGCGATTAGCGGGGAGCACAGATACGCAGTATTTT.

This chain uses TRBV6-5 with TRBJ1-5; D may be TRBD1 (5 bases). Trimming took off 6 bases at V and 6 bases at J, with 15 bases between the two ends. The germline gives CDR1 MNHEY, CDR2 SVGAGI. The CDR3 is 14 amino acids. The CDR3 DNA follows: TGTGCCAGCAGCCGGCAACCAGGGATTCAGCCCCAGCATTTT. This encodes CASSRQPGIQPQHF.

This rearrangement joins TRBV15 to TRBJ2-1; D is perhaps TRBD2 (7 bases). The CDR3 runs 18 residues. Germline CDR1 is LNHNV and CDR2 is YYDKDF (reference sequence). Trimming took 0 bases from V and 10 from J, leaving 25 bases between them. CDR3 residues: CATSRDFLGGGRVGEQFF. The CDR3, as DNA: TGTGCCACCAGCAGAGATTTCCTAGGGGGGGGCAGGGTTGGCGAGCAGTTCTTC.